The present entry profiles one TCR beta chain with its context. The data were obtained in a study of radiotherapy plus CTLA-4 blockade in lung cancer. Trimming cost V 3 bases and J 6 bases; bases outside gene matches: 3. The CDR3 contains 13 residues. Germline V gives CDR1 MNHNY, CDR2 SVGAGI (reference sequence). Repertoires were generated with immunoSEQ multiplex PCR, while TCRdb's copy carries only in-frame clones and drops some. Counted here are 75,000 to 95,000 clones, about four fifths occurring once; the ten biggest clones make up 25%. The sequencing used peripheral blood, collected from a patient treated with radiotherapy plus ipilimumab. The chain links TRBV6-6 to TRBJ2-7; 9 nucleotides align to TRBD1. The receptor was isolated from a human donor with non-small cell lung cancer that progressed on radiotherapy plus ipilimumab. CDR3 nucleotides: TGTGCCAGCAGTTATAACAGGGGGCTCGAGCAGTACTTC. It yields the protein CASSYNRGLEQYF.